This paragraph covers one T cell receptor beta chain sequence. Its antigen is not identified. Other DNA sequences in this sample translate to the same CDR3. The germline gives CDR1 SEHNR, CDR2 FQNEAQ (reference sequence). The CDR3 loop spans 13 amino acids. V was clipped by 4 bases and J by 4 bases; unmatched bases: 3. This sample stems from a study of shared clonotypes between healthy human individuals. Study outcomes and limitations: As a rule, naive subsets had a larger estimated richness than memory subsets.

Profiled with immunoSEQ multiplex PCR; TCRdb holds only in-frame clones, not every one. Of 1.5 million to 2.5 million clones in the sample, about 95% are singletons; the top ten hold 1.2%. CD45RO-negative, CCR7-selected cells formed the naive CD8 fraction, which excluded terminally differentiated effector memory CD45RA+ cells. The source is a young man in good health. Sequencing used naive CD8+ T cells sorted from blood. The chain joins TRBV7-9 to TRBJ1-2; 7 bases line up with TRBD1. Written as DNA, the CDR3 is TGTGCCAGCAGCTCAGACAGGGCCTATGGCTACACCTTC. Translation: CASSSDRAYGYTF. Together with reference TRBV7-9 and TRBJ1-2, the CDR3 gives the full variable domain: DTGVSQNPRHKITKRGQNVTFRCDPISEHNRLYWYRQTLGQGPEFLTYFQNEAQLEKSRLLSDRFSAERPKGSFSTLEIQRTEQGDSAMYLCASSSDRAYGYTFGSGTRLTVV.